This T cell receptor (beta chain) was profiled in a study of the immune and genomic landscape of osteosarcoma. Overall study context: Median age at diagnosis was 27 years, range roughly 5-90.

Germline V CDR1 and CDR2: GTSNPN, SVGIG (reference sequence). The germline V and J ends were trimmed by 5 bases and 6 bases, with 14 bases remaining between them. CDR3 length: 12 residues. As regards this clone: The antigen is undetermined.

Repertoires were generated with immunoSEQ multiplex PCR, while TCRdb's copy carries only in-frame clones and drops some. The sample holds roughly 1,400 clones; roughly 69% are singletons and the top ten take around a sixth. Study-level findings and limits: Several cases had one hyperexpanded dominant clone and under 100 clonotypes.

The specimen sequenced was metastatic tumor tissue from the lung. The sequence was obtained from a boy under 18 with osteosarcoma. The chain has TRBV30 and TRBJ2-7; D is perhaps TRBD2 (5 bases). CDR3 residues: CAWARTRAEQYF. CDR3 nucleotides: TGTGCCTGGGCACGGACGCGGGCCGAGCAGTACTTC.